The rows below give T cell receptor beta chains drawn from one sample of a study of T cell responses to AZD1222 COVID-19 vaccine. This table comes from immunoSEQ multiplex PCR, and its TCRdb copy is limited to in-frame clones, with some not included. This sample has approximately 99,000 clones; 70% to 90% occur once, and the top ten carry under 3.5%. The starting material was peripheral blood, obtained on day 0 of AZD1222 vaccination. The receptors originated from an adult in good health. Each CDR3 is given with its conserved first and last residue. D genes are given only for firm matches.

>TRBJ1-4|TRBD1|14|TRBV5-1
CASSKTGANEKLFF
>TRBJ2-5|TRBD2|14|TRBV3-1/TRBV3-2
CASSQVWGGETQYF
>TRBJ2-3|.|15|TRBV5-5
CASSLIGGPTDTQYF
>TRBJ2-1|TRBD1|15|TRBV3-1/TRBV3-2
CASSPKTGGGNEQFF
>TRBJ2-5|TRBD2|17|TRBV4-3
CASSHATSEGLGETQYF
>TRBJ1-4|.|15|TRBV30
CAWSVGRGFNEKLFF
>TRBJ2-5|TRBD1|15|TRBV25-1
CASSEYGTAEETQYF
>TRBJ2-2|.|13|TRBV6-6
CAVGRRTTGELFF
>TRBJ2-6|.|17|TRBV4-3
CASSQGTISSGANVLTF
>TRBJ1-2|.|13|TRBV21-1
CASCDRDYYGYTF
>TRBJ2-1|.|14|TRBV2
CASSGGLKNNEQFF
>TRBJ2-1|.|14|TRBV6-5
CASSYSRVHNEQFF
>TRBJ2-3|.|16|TRBV6-6
CASSNQGHPSTDTQYF
>TRBJ2-2|.|14|TRBV4-3
CASSQVLWTGELFF
>TRBJ2-4|TRBD1|15|TRBV11-2
CASSSLTGVGNIQYF
>TRBJ1-6|.|14|TRBV15
CATSSEAGNSPLHF
>TRBJ1-1|TRBD1|14|TRBV28
CASSLLQGRTEAFF